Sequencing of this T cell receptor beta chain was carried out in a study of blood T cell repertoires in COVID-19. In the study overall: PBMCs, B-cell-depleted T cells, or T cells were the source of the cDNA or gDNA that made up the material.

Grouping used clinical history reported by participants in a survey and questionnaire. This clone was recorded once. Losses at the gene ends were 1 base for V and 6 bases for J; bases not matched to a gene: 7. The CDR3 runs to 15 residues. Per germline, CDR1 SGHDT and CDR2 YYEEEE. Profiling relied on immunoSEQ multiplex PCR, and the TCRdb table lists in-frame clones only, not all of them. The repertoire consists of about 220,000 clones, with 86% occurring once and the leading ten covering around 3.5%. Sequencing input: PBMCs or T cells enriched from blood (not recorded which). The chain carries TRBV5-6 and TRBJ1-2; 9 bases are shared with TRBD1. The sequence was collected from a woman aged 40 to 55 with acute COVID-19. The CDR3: CASSLKMTGGNGYTF. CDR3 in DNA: TGTGCCAGCAGCTTGAAGATGACAGGGGGAAATGGCTACACCTTC.